This T cell receptor beta chain originates from a study of T-cell memory formation after mild COVID-19. Study as a whole: The TCR clusters were mostly specific to one donor.

Looked up from germline, CDR1 is DFQATT and CDR2 is SNEGSKA (reference sequence). The CDR3 runs to 14 residues. J was trimmed by 3 bases and V by 2 bases; bases with no gene match: 4. Using its own MiXCR run on the 5' RACE reads, TCRdb lists one record per CDR3 protein. The table includes under 600,000 distinct CDR3 sequences, about 20% detected once. A remark on this clonotype: Its antigen is not identified.

Study-wide points: Cross-reactive memory apparently joined, as some responding clones appeared in pre-infection memory.

The TCR was taken from an adult woman who had mild COVID-19 (a few samples of this study predate the infection). Cell type and time point are not known. The sequenced material came from PBMCs or a T cell subset sorted from them (not recorded which). V is TRBV20-1 and J is TRBJ1-1; 9 bases match TRBD1. The CDR3 nucleotides are TGCAGTGCTAGATCCACAGGGGGCTACACTGAAGCTTTCTTT. Translation gives CSARSTGGYTEAFF.